These 25 T cell receptor beta chains were sequenced from one sample in a study of ipilimumab plus nivolumab after autologous stem cell transplantation. Method: immunoSEQ multiplex PCR; TCRdb's copy keeps in-frame clones and lacks some. The sample has about 9,700 clones, 78% seen once. The sample here was PBMCs, taken in a trial of ipilimumab plus nivolumab as post-transplant consolidation. The receptors derive from a male donor with diffuse large B-cell lymphoma.

The V and J genes are TRBV28 and TRBJ2-6; TRBD1 agrees at 12 bases. The germline CDR1 and CDR2 sequences are MDHEN and SYDVKM. V was pared by 6 bases and J by 1 base, with 7 bases of the junction left unmatched. The CDR3 consists of 18 residues. CDR3 sequence (DNA): TGTGCCAGCAGGAGAGGGACAGGGGGCATGTCTGGGGCCAACGTCCTGACTTTC. Translation gives CASRRGTGGMSGANVLTF.

V usage is TRBV6-6 and J usage is TRBJ2-7; D ambiguous. V was shortened by 4 bases and J by 3 bases, with 10 bases between the two germline ends. CDR3 length: 13 amino acids. Germline V gives CDR1 MNHNY, CDR2 SVGAGI (reference sequence). CDR3 amino acids: CASSLDGLYEQYF. The CDR3 nucleotides are TGTGCCAGCAGTTTGGATGGGCTCTACGAGCAGTACTTC.

V and J are TRBV30 and TRBJ1-6; TRBD1 agrees at 8 bases. CDR1 and CDR2 from the germline V gene are GTSNPN and SVGIG (reference sequence). This CDR3 is 16 amino acids long. J lost 10 bases, V lost 6 bases, and 17 bases had no gene match. The CDR3 here is CACSGQGMAVRSPLHF. For the CDR3, the DNA is TGTGCCTGTTCCGGACAGGGCATGGCGGTAAGGTCACCCCTCCACTTT. Together with reference TRBV30 and TRBJ1-6, the CDR3 gives the full variable domain: SQTIHQWPATLVQPVGSPLSLECTVEGTSNPNLYWYRQAAGRGLQLLFYSVGIGQISSEVPQNLSASRPQDRQFILSSKKLLLSDSGFYLCACSGQGMAVRSPLHFGNGTRLTVT.

The chain combines TRBV9 with TRBJ1-1; 10 bases fit TRBD1. This CDR3 spans 15 amino acids. The J segment lost 1 base and the V segment lost 4 bases, leaving 4 bases of the junction unmatched. In germline, CDR1 is SGDLS, CDR2 YYNGEE. The CDR3 DNA reads as TGTGCCAGCAGCTCTGGGACAGGGGCGAACACTGAAGCTTTCTTT. Translating gives CASSSGTGANTEAFF.

The CDR3 loop is CASSLDQAGGRDEQFF. DNA of the CDR3: TGTGCCAGCAGCTTAGATCAGGCGGGGGGGCGCGATGAGCAGTTCTTC. The chain couples TRBV7-9 to TRBJ2-1; TRBD2 matches 9 bases. The CDR3 extends over 16 amino acids. Germline trimming cut 1 base from V and 8 bases from J; bases unmatched to any gene: 9. The germline CDR1 and CDR2 sequences are SEHNR and FQNEAQ (reference sequence).

This sequence joins TRBV7-3 and TRBJ1-1, with D uncertain. This CDR3 region has 13 residues. The germline V gene encodes CDR1 SGHTA and CDR2 FQGTGA. Trimming left V 5 bases short and J 4 bases short, with 11 bases between. CDR3 nucleotides: TGTGCCAGCAGCCCCGTTTATGGCACTGAAGCTTTCTTT. It encodes CASSPVYGTEAFF. Full variable domain (rest looked up from reference TRBV7-3 and TRBJ1-1): GAGVSQTPSNKVTEKGKYVELRCDPISGHTALYWYRQSLGQGPEFLIYFQGTGAADDSGLPNDRFFAVRPEGSVSTLKIQRTERGDSAVYLCASSPVYGTEAFFGQGTRLTVV.

V usage is TRBV15 and J usage is TRBJ1-2, with D tentatively TRBD1 (5 bases). CDR3 size: 14 residues. Trimming took 5 bases from V and 5 from J, leaving 15 bases between them. Germline V gene sequence: CDR1 LNHNV, CDR2 YYDKDF (reference sequence). In DNA, the CDR3 is TGTGCCACCAGCGGCCGGGACTCCGGTTATGGCTACACCTTC. Its protein is CATSGRDSGYGYTF.

This clone was observed a few times. The genes are TRBV19 and TRBJ2-1; TRBD2 matches 8 bases. The junction had 10 bases not matched to a gene; V was cut back by 1 base and J by 8 bases. This CDR3 contains 16 residues. Germline V gives CDR1 LNHDA, CDR2 SQIVND (reference sequence). The CDR3 DNA is TGTGCCAGTAGTATAGCCAGCGGGGGAATCTTCTATGAGCAGTTCTTC. It translates to CASSIASGGIFYEQFF.

The V and J genes are TRBV6-6 and TRBJ2-2; a possible D gene is TRBD1 (6 bases). This CDR3 is 16 amino acids long. With 5 bases removed from V and 0 bases from J, the gap between germline ends came to 13 bases. Germline V gene lookup returns CDR1 MNHNY and CDR2 SVGAGI (reference sequence). The CDR3 nucleotides read TGTGCCAGCAGTAACCCGGGACAACCGAACACCGGGGAGCTGTTTTTT. This codes for CASSNPGQPNTGELFF.

The V and J genes are TRBV28 and TRBJ1-5; possible D gene TRBD1, 5 bases. Trimming took 5 bases from V and 6 from J, leaving 20 bases between them. The CDR3 spans 16 residues. Germline assignment: CDR1 MDHEN and CDR2 SYDVKM. CDR3 in DNA: TGTGCCAGCAGTACCCGGGGTGTGGGGGTGGTTCAGCCCCAGCATTTT. It translates to CASSTRGVGVVQPQHF.

In this sample, this clone turned up a few times. The rearrangement uses TRBV7-9 and TRBJ1-1; D might be TRBD1 (6 bases). Germline V gene data show CDR1 as SEHNR and CDR2 as FQNEAQ (reference sequence). This CDR3 region has 13 residues. V shed 1 base and J shed 10 bases, with 13 bases lying between them. The CDR3 DNA is TGTGCCAGCAGCTTAGACGGGGGCGCCGGAGCTTTCTTT. Translating gives CASSLDGGAGAFF.

The chain is built from TRBV6-5 and TRBJ2-7; 7 positions agree with TRBD1. The CDR3 length is 14 residues. With V trimmed by 6 bases and J by 3 bases, 8 bases remained unmatched. CDR1 and CDR2 (germline): MNHEY, SVGAGI. CDR3 sequence: CASRRGQFFYEQYF. CDR3 DNA: TGTGCCAGCAGAAGGGGACAGTTCTTCTACGAGCAGTACTTC.

This chain links TRBV6-5 with TRBJ1-5; D is unclear. Per germline, CDR1 MNHEY and CDR2 SVGAGI. The CDR3 runs to 13 residues. Trimming shortened V by 10 bases and J by 0 bases, and 10 bases separated the two germline ends. In DNA form, the CDR3 reads TGTGCCACCCGGATATCTAGCAATCAGCCCCAGCATTTT. Amino acids: CATRISSNQPQHF.

The chain links TRBV6-5 to TRBJ2-7; D unresolved. Trimming cost V 1 base and J 6 bases, with 4 bases left between them. CDR3 length: 11 amino acids. The germline gives CDR1 MNHEY, CDR2 SVGAGI. In nucleotides, the CDR3 is TGTGCCAGCAGTTACTTGGGCGAGCAGTACTTC. It is translated as CASSYLGEQYF.

The table lists this clone with a count of one. This chain connects TRBV9 to TRBJ1-3; D is uncertain. V was cut by 5 bases and J by 3 bases, with 9 bases left in between. The length of the CDR3 is 13 residues. The V gene's germline CDR1 is SGDLS and CDR2 YYNGEE. The CDR3 here is CASRPTSGNTIYF. Here the CDR3 DNA reads TGTGCCAGCAGACCAACGAGTGGAAACACCATATATTTT.

The rearrangement uses TRBV11-2 and TRBJ1-3; D ambiguous. Per the germline V gene, CDR1 is SGHAT and CDR2 is FQNNGV. V was cut by 8 bases and J by 4 bases, with 18 bases left in between. The CDR3 runs 15 residues. The CDR3 spells CASLPFPARGNTIYF. Here the CDR3 DNA reads TGTGCCAGCCTCCCCTTCCCGGCTAGGGGAAACACCATATATTTT.

This clone has just one count. The rearrangement joins TRBV27 to TRBJ1-1; the D gene is possibly TRBD1 (5 bases). CDR1 and CDR2 from the germline V gene are MNHEY and SMNVEV (reference sequence). V lost 3 bases and J 7 bases, leaving 6 bases between the germline ends. The CDR3 has 11 amino acids. CDR3 DNA sequence: TGTGCCAGCAGTTTCGGGGGTGAAGCTTTCTTT. This gives the protein CASSFGGEAFF.

This clone was detected only once. V is TRBV27 and J is TRBJ2-7; a weak D match, TRBD1 (5 bases). Looked up from germline, CDR1 is MNHEY and CDR2 is SMNVEV (reference sequence). CDR3 size: 14 residues. Trimming removed 0 bases at V and 7 bases at J, with 13 bases between. In DNA, the CDR3 is TGTGCCAGCAGTTTATCGACCCAGGGAAGGGAGCAGTACTTC. Translation gives CASSLSTQGREQYF.

DNA of the CDR3: TGCGCCAGCAGCCTAGGACAGGGCTCCTACGAGCAGTACTTC. As protein: CASSLGQGSYEQYF. The V call is TRBV4-3, the J call TRBJ2-5, with 8 bases fitting TRBD1. The DNA matches TRBJ2-7 better at its end, which makes the J call doubtful. The CDR3 runs 14 residues. From germline, CDR1 is LGHNA and CDR2 YSLEER.

The rearrangement uses TRBV5-4 and TRBJ2-2; a possible D gene is TRBD1 (6 bases). This CDR3 contains 15 residues. Germline V gene lookup returns CDR1 SGHNT and CDR2 YYREEE (reference sequence). Trimming pared 2 bases from V and 0 bases from J, leaving 8 bases between. CDR3 loop: CASSLRTANTGELFF. CDR3 bases: TGTGCCAGCAGCTTACGGACAGCGAACACCGGGGAGCTGTTTTTT.

The rearrangement links TRBV28 to TRBJ1-1; D is unresolved. The CDR3 is made up of 13 amino acids. The ends were cut back, 5 bases at V and 6 bases at J, with 13 bases in the middle. In germline, CDR1 is MDHEN, CDR2 SYDVKM. The CDR3 spells CASSRPQRAEAFF. CDR3 bases: TGTGCCAGCAGTCGACCACAGAGGGCTGAAGCTTTCTTT.

V usage is TRBV9 and J usage is TRBJ1-1; 9 bases align to TRBD1. Germline CDR1 is SGDLS and CDR2 is YYNGEE. V gave up 3 bases and J gave up 1 base; unmatched junction bases: 4. The CDR3 is made up of 15 amino acids. The CDR3 reads CASSAGTGRNTEAFF. For the CDR3, the DNA is TGTGCCAGCAGCGCGGGGACAGGGAGGAACACTGAAGCTTTCTTT. The full variable domain, rest sourced from reference TRBV9 and TRBJ1-1, is DSGVTQTPKHLITATGQRVTLRCSPRSGDLSVYWYQQSLDQGLQFLIQYYNGEERAKGNILERFSAQQFPDLHSELNLSSLELGDSALYFCASSAGTGRNTEAFFGQGTRLTVV.

This clone occurred once. V usage is TRBV11-1 and J usage is TRBJ1-6; D perhaps matches TRBD1 (6 bases). Trimming stripped 5 bases from V and 12 bases from J, with 14 bases between. The length of the CDR3 is 13 residues. Germline V gene data show CDR1 as SGHAT and CDR2 as FQDESV (reference sequence). The DNA of the CDR3 is TGTGCCAGCAGCCAAGGACAGTTGAGACCCCTCCACTTT. Amino acids: CASSQGQLRPLHF.

The rearrangement links TRBV27 to TRBJ2-3; D is unclear. Trimming removed 5 bases at V and 11 bases at J, with 17 bases between. Germline loops: CDR1 MNHEY, CDR2 SMNVEV (reference sequence). There are 13 residues in the CDR3. CDR3 sequence (DNA): TGTGCCAGCAGTGCGATCCCGGGTCCTCTGCAGTATTTT. The encoded protein is CASSAIPGPLQYF.

This clone is categorized as medium-sized. J is TRBJ2-7 and V is TRBV28; 10 bases line up with TRBD2. The germline gives CDR1 MDHEN, CDR2 SYDVKM. The CDR3 totals 15 residues. V was clipped by 6 bases and J by 0 bases; unmatched bases: 5. The chain's CDR3 is CASSLSGGPSYEQYF. The CDR3 nucleotides are TGTGCCAGCAGCCTTAGCGGGGGGCCCTCCTACGAGCAGTACTTC.